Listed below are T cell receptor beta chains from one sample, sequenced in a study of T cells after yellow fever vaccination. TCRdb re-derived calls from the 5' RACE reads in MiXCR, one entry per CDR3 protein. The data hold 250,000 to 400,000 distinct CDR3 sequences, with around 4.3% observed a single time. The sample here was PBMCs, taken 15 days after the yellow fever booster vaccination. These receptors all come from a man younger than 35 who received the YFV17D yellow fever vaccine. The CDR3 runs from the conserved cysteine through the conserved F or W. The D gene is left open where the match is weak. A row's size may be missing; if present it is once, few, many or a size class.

TGTGCCAGCAGTCCCGGGCCATCAGCCAAAAACATTCAGTACTTC | CASSPGPSAKNIQYF | TRBJ2-4 | many | TRBV27 | -
TGCAGTGCAAGACGGGACAGGGGGCCTAGTGAGCAGTTCTTC | CSARRDRGPSEQFF | TRBJ2-1 | many | TRBV20-1 | TRBD1
TGTGCCAGCGTCCGGGGGGCGGGTGAGACCCAGTACTTC | CASVRGAGETQYF | TRBJ2-5 | many | TRBV12-3/TRBV12-4 | -
TGCGCCAGCAGCCAAGCGCATCCGGGGGCCACCCATGAGCAGTTCTTC | CASSQAHPGATHEQFF | TRBJ2-1 | - | TRBV4-1 | -
TGTGCCAGCCAGGGCCAGCCTCCAGATACGCAGTATTTT | CASQGQPPDTQYF | TRBJ2-3 | many | TRBV7-9 | -
TGTGCCAGCAGTTTTCTGGGGCTGGAGACCCAGTACTTC | CASSFLGLETQYF | TRBJ2-5 | - | TRBV12-3/TRBV12-4 | -
TGTGCCAGCAGCTTTGGACAGGGAAAGAACATTCAGTACTTC | CASSFGQGKNIQYF | TRBJ2-4 | many | TRBV7-2 | TRBD1
TGTGCCAGCAGCTTCCCACACAGCCACACGCAGTATTTT | CASSFPHSHTQYF | TRBJ2-3 | many | TRBV5-6 | -
TGTGCCACCAGCAGAGGTCAGCCCGAGGCGGGAAACACCATATATTTT | CATSRGQPEAGNTIYF | TRBJ1-3 | - | TRBV15 | -
TGCAGTGCCGGCAGGGGACACTCTTCTTACAATGAGCAGTTCTTC | CSAGRGHSSYNEQFF | TRBJ2-1 | - | TRBV20-1 | -
TGTGCCAGCAGTTTAACCATGGCAGAAGATGAAGCTTTCTTT | CASSLTMAEDEAFF | TRBJ1-1 | few | TRBV6-8 | -
TGTGCCAGCAGAAGAGTTGGTCCGGCCCATTACGAGCAGTACTTC | CASRRVGPAHYEQYF | TRBJ2-7 | many | TRBV6-5 | -
TGTGCCAGCAGCTTAAACGGACATGGCACAGATACGCAGTATTTT | CASSLNGHGTDTQYF | TRBJ2-3 | many | TRBV7-3 | -
TGTGCTAGCGCCCCGGGGGCCACCGGGGAGCTGTTTTTT | CASAPGATGELFF | TRBJ2-2 | many | TRBV7-7 | -
TGCGCCAGCAGCGGGGGACTAGCGGGGCCAAGCACAGATACGCAGTATTTT | CASSGGLAGPSTDTQYF | TRBJ2-3 | many | TRBV5-1 | TRBD2
TGTGCCAGCAATAGCGGGGGGCCATATGAGCAGTTCTTC | CASNSGGPYEQFF | TRBJ2-1 | many | TRBV12-3/TRBV12-4 | TRBD2
TGTGCCAGCAATGGGGCTGTGGCAAATACGCAGTATTTT | CASNGAVANTQYF | TRBJ2-3 | - | TRBV12-3/TRBV12-4 | -